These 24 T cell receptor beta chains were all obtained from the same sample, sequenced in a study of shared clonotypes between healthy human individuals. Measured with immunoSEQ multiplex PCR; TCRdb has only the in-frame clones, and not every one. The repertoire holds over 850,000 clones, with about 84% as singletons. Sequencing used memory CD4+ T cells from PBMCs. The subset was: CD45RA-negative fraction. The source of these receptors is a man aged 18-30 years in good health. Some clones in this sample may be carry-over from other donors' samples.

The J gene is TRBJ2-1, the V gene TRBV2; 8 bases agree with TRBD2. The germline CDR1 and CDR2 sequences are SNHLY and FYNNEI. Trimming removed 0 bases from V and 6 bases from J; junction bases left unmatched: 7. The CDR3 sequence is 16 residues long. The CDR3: CASSEALSGRSNEQFF. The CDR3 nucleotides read TGTGCCAGCAGTGAAGCGCTAAGCGGGAGAAGCAATGAGCAGTTCTTC.

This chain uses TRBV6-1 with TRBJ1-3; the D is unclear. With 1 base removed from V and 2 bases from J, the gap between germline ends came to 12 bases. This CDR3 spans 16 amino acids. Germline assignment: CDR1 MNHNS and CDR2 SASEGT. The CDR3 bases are TGTGCCAGCAGTGAAGTGAGACTTTCCGCTGGAAACACCATATATTTT. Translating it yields CASSEVRLSAGNTIYF.

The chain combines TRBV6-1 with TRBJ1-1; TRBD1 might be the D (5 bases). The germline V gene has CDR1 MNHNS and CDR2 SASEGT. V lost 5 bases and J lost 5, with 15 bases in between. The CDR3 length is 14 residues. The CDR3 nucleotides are TGTGCCAGCAGTCGCGGAGGGGCTAGGACTGAAGCTTTCTTT. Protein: CASSRGGARTEAFF.

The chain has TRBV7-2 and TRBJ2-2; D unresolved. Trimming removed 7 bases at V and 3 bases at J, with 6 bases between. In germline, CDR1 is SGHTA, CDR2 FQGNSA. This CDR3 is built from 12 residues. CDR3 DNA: TGTGCCAGCACGCTAGACACCGGGGAGCTGTTTTTT. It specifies CASTLDTGELFF.

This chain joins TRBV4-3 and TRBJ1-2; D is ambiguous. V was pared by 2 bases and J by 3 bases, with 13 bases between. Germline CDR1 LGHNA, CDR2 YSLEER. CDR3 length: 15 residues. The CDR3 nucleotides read TGCGCCAGCAGCCAAAGGTGGGGATCGGACTATGGCTACACCTTC. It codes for CASSQRWGSDYGYTF.

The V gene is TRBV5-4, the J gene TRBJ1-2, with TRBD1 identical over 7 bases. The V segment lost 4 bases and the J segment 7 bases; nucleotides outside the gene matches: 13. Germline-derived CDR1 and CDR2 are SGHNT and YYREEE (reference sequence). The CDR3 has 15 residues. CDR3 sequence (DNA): TGTGCCAGCAGCCGGGGGACCGCGACAGGGTTTGGCTACACCTTC. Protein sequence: CASSRGTATGFGYTF.

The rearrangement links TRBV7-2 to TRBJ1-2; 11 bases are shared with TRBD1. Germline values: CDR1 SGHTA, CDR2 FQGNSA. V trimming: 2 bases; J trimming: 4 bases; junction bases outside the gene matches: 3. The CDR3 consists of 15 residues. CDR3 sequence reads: CASSLRGTGGYGYTF. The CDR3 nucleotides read TGTGCCAGCAGCTTACGGGGGACAGGGGGCTATGGCTACACCTTC.

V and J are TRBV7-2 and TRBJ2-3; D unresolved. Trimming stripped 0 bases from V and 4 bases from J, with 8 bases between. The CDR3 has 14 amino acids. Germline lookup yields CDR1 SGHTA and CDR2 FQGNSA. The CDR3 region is CASSLAAGSDTQYF. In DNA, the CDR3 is TGTGCCAGCAGCTTAGCGGCAGGTTCAGATACGCAGTATTTT.

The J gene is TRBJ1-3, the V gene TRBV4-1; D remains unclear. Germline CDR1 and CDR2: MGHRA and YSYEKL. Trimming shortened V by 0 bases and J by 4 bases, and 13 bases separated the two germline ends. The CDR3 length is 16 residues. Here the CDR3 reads CASSQEHGMFGNTIYF. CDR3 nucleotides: TGCGCCAGCAGCCAAGAACATGGTATGTTCGGAAACACCATATATTTT.

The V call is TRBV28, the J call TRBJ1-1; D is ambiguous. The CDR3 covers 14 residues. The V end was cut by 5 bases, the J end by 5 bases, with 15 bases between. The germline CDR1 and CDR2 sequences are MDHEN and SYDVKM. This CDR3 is CASSTAPKVTEAFF. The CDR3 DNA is TGTGCCAGCAGTACAGCCCCGAAAGTGACTGAAGCTTTCTTT. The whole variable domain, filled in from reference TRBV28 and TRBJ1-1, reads DVKVTQSSRYLVKRTGEKVFLECVQDMDHENMFWYRQDPGLGLRLIYFSYDVKMKEKGDIPEGYSVSREKKERFSLILESASTNQTSMYLCASSTAPKVTEAFFGQGTRLTVV.

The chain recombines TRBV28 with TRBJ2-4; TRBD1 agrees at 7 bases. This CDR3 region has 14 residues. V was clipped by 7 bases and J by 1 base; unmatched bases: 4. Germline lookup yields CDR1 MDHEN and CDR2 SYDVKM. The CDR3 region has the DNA TGTGCCAGCAAGCAGGGGGTGGCCAAAAACATTCAGTACTTC. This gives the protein CASKQGVAKNIQYF.

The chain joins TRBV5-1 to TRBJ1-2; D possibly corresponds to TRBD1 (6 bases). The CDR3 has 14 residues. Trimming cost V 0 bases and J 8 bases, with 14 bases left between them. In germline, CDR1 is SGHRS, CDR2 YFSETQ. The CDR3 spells CASSLEQGLRGYTF. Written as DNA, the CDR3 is TGCGCCAGCAGCTTGGAACAGGGACTACGGGGCTACACCTTC.

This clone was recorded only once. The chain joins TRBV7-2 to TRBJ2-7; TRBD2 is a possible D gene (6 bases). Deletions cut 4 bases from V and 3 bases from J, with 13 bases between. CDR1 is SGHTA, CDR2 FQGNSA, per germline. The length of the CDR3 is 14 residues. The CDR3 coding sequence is TGTGCCAGCAGCTCAAGAAGCGGGTACTACGAGCAGTACTTC. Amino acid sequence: CASSSRSGYYEQYF.

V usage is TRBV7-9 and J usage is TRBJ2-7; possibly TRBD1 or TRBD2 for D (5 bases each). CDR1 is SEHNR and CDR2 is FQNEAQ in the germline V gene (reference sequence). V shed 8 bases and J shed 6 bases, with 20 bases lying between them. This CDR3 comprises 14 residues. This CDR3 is CASRRDVGLAEQYF. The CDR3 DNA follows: TGTGCCAGCCGACGGGACGTAGGCCTGGCCGAGCAGTACTTC.

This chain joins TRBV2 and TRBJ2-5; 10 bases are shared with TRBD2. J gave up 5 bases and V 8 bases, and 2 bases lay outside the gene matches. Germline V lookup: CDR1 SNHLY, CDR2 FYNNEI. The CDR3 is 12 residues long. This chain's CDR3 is CASQAGGETQYF. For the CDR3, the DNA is TGTGCCAGCCAAGCGGGAGGGGAGACCCAGTACTTC.

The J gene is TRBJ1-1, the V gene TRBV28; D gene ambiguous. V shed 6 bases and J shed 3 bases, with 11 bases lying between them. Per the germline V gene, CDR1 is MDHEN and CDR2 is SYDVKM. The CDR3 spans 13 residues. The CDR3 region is CASRYHGDTEAFF. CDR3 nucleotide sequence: TGTGCCAGCAGATACCACGGGGACACTGAAGCTTTCTTT. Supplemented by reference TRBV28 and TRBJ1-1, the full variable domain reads DVKVTQSSRYLVKRTGEKVFLECVQDMDHENMFWYRQDPGLGLRLIYFSYDVKMKEKGDIPEGYSVSREKKERFSLILESASTNQTSMYLCASRYHGDTEAFFGQGTRLTVV.

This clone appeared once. CDR3 amino acids: CASSPQGNYPRLEAFF. CDR3 DNA: TGTGCCAGCAGCCCGCAGGGGAACTATCCGAGACTTGAAGCTTTCTTT. J is TRBJ1-1 and V is TRBV11-2; D is possibly TRBD1 (6 bases). Trimming took off 5 bases at V and 7 bases at J, with 23 bases between the two ends. Germline CDR1 SGHAT, CDR2 FQNNGV. The CDR3 contains 16 residues.

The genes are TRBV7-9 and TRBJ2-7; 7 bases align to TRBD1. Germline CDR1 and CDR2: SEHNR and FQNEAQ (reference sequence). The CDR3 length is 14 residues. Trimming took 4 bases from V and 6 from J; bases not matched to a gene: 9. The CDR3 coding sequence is TGTGCCAGCAGCTCTACAGGGGTAACAGCCGAGCAGTACTTC. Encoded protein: CASSSTGVTAEQYF.

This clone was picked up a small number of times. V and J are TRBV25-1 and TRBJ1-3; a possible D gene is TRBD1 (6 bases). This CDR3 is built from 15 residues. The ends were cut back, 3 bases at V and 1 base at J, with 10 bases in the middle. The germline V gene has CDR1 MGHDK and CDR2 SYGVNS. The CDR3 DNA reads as TGTGCCAGCAGTGAGAAAGGACAGTCTGGAAACACCATATATTTT. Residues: CASSEKGQSGNTIYF.

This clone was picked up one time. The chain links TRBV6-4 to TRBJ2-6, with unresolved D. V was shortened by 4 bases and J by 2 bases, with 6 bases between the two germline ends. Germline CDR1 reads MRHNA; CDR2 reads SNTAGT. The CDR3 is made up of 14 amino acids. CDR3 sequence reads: CASSGQAGANVLTF. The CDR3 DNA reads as TGTGCCAGCAGTGGGCAGGCTGGGGCCAACGTCCTGACTTTC.

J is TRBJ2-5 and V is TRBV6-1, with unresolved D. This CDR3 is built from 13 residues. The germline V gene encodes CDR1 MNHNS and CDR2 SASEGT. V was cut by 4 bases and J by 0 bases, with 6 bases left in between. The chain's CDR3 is CASSAIYQETQYF. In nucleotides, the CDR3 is TGTGCCAGCAGTGCAATTTACCAAGAGACCCAGTACTTC.

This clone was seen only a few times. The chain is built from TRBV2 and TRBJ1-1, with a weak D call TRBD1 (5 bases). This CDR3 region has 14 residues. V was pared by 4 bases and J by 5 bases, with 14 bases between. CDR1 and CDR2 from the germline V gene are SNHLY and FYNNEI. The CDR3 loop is CASSGQGRKTEAFF. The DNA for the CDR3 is TGTGCCAGCAGTGGGCAGGGCAGGAAGACTGAAGCTTTCTTT. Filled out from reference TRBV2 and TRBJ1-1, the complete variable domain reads EPEVTQTPSHQVTQMGQEVILRCVPISNHLYFYWYRQILGQKVEFLVSFYNNEISEKSEIFDDQFSVERPDGSNFTLKIRSTKLEDSAMYFCASSGQGRKTEAFFGQGTRLTVV.

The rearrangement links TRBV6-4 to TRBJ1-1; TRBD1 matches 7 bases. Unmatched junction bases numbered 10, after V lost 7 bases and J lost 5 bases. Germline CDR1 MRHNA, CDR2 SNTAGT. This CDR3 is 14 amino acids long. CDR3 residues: CASKLEGAGTEAFF. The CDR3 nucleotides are TGTGCCAGCAAGCTCGAGGGGGCGGGAACTGAAGCTTTCTTT.

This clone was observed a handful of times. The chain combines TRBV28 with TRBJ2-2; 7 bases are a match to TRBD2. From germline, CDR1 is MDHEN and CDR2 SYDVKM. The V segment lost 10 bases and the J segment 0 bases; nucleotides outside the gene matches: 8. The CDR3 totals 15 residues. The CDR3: CAIEEGRANTGELFF. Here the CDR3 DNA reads TGTGCCATCGAGGAGGGGAGGGCGAACACCGGGGAGCTGTTTTTT.